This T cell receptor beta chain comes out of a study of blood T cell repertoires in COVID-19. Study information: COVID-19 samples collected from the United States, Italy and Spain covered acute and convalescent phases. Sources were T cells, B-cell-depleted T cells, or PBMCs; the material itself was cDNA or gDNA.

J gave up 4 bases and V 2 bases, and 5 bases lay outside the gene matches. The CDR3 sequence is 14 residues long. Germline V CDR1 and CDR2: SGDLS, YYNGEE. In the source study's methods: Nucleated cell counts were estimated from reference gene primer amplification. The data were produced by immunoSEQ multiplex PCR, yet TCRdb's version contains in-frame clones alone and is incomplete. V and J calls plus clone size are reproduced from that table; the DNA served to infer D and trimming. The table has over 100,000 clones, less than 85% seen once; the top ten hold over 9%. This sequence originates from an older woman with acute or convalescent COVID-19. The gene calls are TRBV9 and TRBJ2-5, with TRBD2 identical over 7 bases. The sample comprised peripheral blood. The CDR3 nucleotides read TGTGCCAGCAGCGTCGTCGGGGGGAGAGAGACCCAGTACTTC. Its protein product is CASSVVGGRETQYF.